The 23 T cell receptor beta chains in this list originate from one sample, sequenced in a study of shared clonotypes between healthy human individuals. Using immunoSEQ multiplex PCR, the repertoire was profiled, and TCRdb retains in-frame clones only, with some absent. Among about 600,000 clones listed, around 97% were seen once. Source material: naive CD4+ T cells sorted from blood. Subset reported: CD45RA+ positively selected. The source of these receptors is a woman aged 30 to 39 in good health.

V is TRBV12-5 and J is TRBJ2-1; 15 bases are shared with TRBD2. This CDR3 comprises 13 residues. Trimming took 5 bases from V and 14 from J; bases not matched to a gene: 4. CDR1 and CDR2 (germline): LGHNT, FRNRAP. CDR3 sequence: CASGAGLAGGKFF. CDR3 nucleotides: TGTGCTAGTGGTGCGGGACTAGCGGGAGGCAAGTTCTTC.

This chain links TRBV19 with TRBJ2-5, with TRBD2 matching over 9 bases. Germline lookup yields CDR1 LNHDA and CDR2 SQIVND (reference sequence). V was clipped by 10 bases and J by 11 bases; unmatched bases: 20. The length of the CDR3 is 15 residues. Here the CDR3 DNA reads TGTGCCACCCAAGCTGGGGCTAGCGGGGAAAGGGAGCAGTACTTC. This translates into CATQAGASGEREQYF.

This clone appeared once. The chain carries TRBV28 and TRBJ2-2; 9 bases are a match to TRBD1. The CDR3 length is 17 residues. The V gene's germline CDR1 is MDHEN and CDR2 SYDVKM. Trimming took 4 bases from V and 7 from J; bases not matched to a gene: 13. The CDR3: CASSSPPGQGFIGELFF. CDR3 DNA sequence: TGTGCCAGCAGTTCCCCCCCCGGACAGGGGTTTATCGGGGAGCTGTTTTTT.

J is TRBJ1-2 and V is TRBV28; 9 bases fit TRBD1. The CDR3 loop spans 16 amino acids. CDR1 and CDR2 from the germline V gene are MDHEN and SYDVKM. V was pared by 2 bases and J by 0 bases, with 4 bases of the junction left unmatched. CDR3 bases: TGTGCCAGCAGTTTAGATGGGACAGGGACTAACTATGGCTACACCTTC. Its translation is CASSLDGTGTNYGYTF.

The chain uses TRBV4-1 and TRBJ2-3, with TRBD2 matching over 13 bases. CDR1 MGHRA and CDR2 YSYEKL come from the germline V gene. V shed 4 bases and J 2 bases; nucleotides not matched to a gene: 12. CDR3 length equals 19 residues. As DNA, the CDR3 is TGCGCCAGCAGCCCCTGGACTAGCGGGAGAACGAGTAACACAGATACGCAGTATTTT. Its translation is CASSPWTSGRTSNTDTQYF.

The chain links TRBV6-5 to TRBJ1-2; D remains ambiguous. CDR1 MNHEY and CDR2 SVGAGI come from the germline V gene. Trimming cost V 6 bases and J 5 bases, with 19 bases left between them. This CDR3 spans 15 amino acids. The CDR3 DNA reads TGTGCCAGCAGCCCACGAGGCTTCCGAGGGTATGGCTACACCTTC. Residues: CASSPRGFRGYGYTF.

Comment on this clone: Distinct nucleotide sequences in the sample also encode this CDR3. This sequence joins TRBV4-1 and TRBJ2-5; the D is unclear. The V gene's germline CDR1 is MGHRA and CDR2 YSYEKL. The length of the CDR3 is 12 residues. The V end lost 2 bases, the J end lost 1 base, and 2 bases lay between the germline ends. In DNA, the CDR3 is TGCGCCAGCAGCCAACCCCAAGAGACCCAGTACTTC. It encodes CASSQPQETQYF.

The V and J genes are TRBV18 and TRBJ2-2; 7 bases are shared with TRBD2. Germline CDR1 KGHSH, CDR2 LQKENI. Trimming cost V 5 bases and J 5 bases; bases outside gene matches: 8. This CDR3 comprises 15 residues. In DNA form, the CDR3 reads TGTGCCAGCTCAAGGAGGGACTATCCGACCGGGGAGCTGTTTTTT. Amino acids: CASSRRDYPTGELFF.

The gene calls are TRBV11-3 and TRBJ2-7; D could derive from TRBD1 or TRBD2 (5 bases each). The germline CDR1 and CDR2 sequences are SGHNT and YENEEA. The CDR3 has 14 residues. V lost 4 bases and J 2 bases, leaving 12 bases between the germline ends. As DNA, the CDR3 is TGTGCCAGCAGCTCTCGGGACGGGACCTACGAGCAGTACTTC. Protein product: CASSSRDGTYEQYF. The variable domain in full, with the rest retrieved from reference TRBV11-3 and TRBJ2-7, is EAGVVQSPRYKIIEKKQPVAFWCNPISGHNTLYWYLQNLGQGPELLIRYENEEAVDDSQLPKDRFSAERLKGVDSTLKIQPAELGDSAVYLCASSSRDGTYEQYFGPGTRLTVT.

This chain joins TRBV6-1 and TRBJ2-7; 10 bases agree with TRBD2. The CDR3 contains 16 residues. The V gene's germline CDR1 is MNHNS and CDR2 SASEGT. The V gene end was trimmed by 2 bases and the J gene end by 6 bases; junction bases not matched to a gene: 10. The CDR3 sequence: CASSEFGWGLASEQYF. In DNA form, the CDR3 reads TGTGCCAGCAGTGAATTTGGTTGGGGACTAGCGAGCGAGCAGTACTTC.

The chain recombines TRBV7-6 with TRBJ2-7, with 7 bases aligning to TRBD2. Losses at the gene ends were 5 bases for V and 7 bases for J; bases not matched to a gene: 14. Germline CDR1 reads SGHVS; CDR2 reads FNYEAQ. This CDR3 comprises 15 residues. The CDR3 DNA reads TGTGCCAGCAGCCCCCGTGGGGGGGAGGTTGGGGAGCAGTACTTC. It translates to CASSPRGGEVGEQYF.

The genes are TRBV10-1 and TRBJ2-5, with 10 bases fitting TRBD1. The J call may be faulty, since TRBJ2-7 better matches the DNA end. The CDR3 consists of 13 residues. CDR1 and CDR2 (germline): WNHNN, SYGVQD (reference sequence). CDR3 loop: CASGDRTGGEQYF. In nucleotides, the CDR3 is TGCGCCAGCGGGGACCGGACAGGGGGCGAGCAGTACTTC.

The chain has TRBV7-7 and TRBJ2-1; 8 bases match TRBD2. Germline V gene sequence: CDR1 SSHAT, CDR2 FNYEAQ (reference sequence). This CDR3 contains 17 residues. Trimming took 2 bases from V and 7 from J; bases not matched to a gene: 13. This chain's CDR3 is CASSLRPGGGRHNEQFF. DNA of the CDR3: TGTGCCAGCAGCTTAAGGCCCGGTGGCGGGAGGCATAATGAGCAGTTCTTC.

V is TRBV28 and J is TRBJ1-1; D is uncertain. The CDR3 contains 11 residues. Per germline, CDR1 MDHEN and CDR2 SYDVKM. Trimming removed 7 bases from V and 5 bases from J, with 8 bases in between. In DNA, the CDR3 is TGTGCCAGCAATTCGGGGACTGAAGCTTTCTTT. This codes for CASNSGTEAFF.

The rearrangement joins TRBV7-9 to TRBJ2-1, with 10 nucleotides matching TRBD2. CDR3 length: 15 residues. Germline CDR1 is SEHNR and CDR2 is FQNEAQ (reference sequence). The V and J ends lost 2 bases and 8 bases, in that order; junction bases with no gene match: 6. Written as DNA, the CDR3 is TGTGCCAGCAGCTTACCCACTAGCGGGAAGGATGAGCAGTTCTTC. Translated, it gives CASSLPTSGKDEQFF.

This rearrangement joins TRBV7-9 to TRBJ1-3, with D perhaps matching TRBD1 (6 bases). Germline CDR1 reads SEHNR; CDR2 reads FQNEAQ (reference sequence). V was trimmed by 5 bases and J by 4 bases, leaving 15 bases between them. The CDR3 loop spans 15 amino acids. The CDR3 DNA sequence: TGTGCCAGCAGCACACTACAGGGTTCAGGAAACACCATATATTTT. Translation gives CASSTLQGSGNTIYF.

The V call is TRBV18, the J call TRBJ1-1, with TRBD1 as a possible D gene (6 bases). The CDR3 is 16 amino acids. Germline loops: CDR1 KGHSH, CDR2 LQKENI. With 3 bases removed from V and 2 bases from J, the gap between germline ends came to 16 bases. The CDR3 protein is CASSPMPDSLNTEAFF. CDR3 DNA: TGTGCCAGCTCACCGATGCCGGACAGCCTCAACACTGAAGCTTTCTTT. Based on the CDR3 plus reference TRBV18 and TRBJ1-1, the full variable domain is NAGVMQNPRHLVRRRGQEARLRCSPMKGHSHVYWYRQLPEEGLKFMVYLQKENIIDESGMPKERFSAEFPKEGPSILRIQQVVRGDSAAYFCASSPMPDSLNTEAFFGQGTRLTVV.

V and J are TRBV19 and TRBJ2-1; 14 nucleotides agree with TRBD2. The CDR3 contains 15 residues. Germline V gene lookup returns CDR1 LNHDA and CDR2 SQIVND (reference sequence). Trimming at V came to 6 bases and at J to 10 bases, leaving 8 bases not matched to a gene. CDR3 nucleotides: TGTGCCAGTAGGAGACTAGCGGGAGGGCCGTCGGAGCAGTTCTTC. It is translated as CASRRLAGGPSEQFF.

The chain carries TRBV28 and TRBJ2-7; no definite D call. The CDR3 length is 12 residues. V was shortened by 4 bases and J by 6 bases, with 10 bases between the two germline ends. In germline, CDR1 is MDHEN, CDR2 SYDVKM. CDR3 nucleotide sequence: TGTGCCAGCAGTTACCTGCCAGGCGAGCAGTACTTC. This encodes CASSYLPGEQYF.

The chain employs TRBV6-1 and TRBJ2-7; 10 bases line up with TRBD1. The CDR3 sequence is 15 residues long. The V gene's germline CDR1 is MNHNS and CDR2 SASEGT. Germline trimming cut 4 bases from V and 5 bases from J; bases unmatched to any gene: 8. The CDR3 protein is CASSASGQGSHEQYF. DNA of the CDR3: TGTGCCAGCAGTGCATCGGGACAGGGGTCCCACGAGCAGTACTTC.

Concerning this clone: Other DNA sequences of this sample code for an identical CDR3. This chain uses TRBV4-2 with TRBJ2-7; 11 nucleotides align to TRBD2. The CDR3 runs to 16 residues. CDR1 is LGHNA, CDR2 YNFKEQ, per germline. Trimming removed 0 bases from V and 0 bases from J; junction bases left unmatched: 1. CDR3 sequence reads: CASSQDGTSGSYEQYF. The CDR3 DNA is TGTGCCAGCAGCCAAGACGGGACTAGCGGCTCCTACGAGCAGTACTTC.

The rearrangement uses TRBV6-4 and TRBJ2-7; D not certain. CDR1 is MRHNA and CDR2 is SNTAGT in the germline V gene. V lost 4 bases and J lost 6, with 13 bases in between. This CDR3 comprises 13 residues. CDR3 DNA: TGTGCCAGCAGTGTTGAGGTAACAAGCGAGCAGTACTTC. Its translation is CASSVEVTSEQYF.

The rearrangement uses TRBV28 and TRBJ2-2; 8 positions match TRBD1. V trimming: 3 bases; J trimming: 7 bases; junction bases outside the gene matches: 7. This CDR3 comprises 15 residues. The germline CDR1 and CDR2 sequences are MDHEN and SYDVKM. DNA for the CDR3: TGTGCCAGCAGTTTCCCGGACAGGGAGAACGGGGAGCTGTTTTTT. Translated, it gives CASSFPDRENGELFF.